These 13 T cell receptor beta chains share one sample of origin, sequenced in a study of CD8+CD57+ T cells in acquired aplastic anemia. It was genomic DNA that served as the template for profiling TCR beta VDJ and CDR3. TCRdb ran MiXCR on the reads and lists one entry per CDR3 protein. Counted here are some 220,000 distinct CDR3 sequences, around 32% occurring once; the ten biggest clones make up 0.95% to 1.3%. Sequenced sample: sorted CD4+, CD8+, or CD8+CD57+ T cells (not recorded which) from PBMCs. These receptors came from a human donor in good health, serving as a control.

The gene calls are TRBV6-1 and TRBJ1-5; maybe TRBD1 (6 bases). CDR1 and CDR2 from the germline V gene are MNHNS and SASEGT. Trimming took off 1 base at V and 6 bases at J, with 13 bases between the two ends. This CDR3 contains 15 residues. CDR3 sequence reads: CASSEGTGAGQPQHF. The CDR3 DNA reads as TGTGCCAGCAGTGAAGGTACGGGGGCCGGTCAGCCCCAGCATTTT.

The chain couples TRBV10-3 to TRBJ2-5, with unresolved D. The CDR3 sequence is 16 residues long. Trimming removed 3 bases from V and 0 bases from J, with 14 bases in between. The germline V gene encodes CDR1 ENHRY and CDR2 SYGVKD. The CDR3 region is CAISDTPWPNQETQYF. CDR3 sequence (DNA): TGTGCCATCAGTGATACACCTTGGCCCAACCAAGAGACCCAGTACTTC.

This clonotype was seen many times. The genes are TRBV7-9 and TRBJ2-7; 7 bases are shared with TRBD2. V lost 4 bases to trimming and J lost 0 bases; unmatched junction nucleotides: 12. The length of the CDR3 is 17 residues. The V gene's germline CDR1 is SEHNR and CDR2 FQNEAQ (reference sequence). CDR3 DNA: TGTGCCAGCAGCTCGCCGAAGGGCGGCGGGAGCTCCTACGAGCAGTACTTC. Its translation: CASSSPKGGGSSYEQYF. The full variable domain, its missing parts supplied by reference TRBV7-9 and TRBJ2-7, is DTGVSQNPRHKITKRGQNVTFRCDPISEHNRLYWYRQTLGQGPEFLTYFQNEAQLEKSRLLSDRFSAERPKGSFSTLEIQRTEQGDSAMYLCASSSPKGGGSSYEQYFGPGTRLTVT.

There are many counts of this clonotype. The V call is TRBV24-1, the J call TRBJ2-6, with D maybe TRBD1 (6 bases). The CDR3 sequence is 17 residues long. V was clipped by 2 bases and J by 1 base, with 11 bases between them. The germline CDR1 and CDR2 sequences are KGHDR and SFDVKD. The CDR3 loop reads CATSDSRGSSGANVLTF. The DNA of the CDR3 is TGTGCCACCAGTGATTCAAGGGGGAGTTCTGGGGCCAACGTCCTGACTTTC.

The chain couples TRBV10-2 to TRBJ2-5; TRBD2 matches at 8 bases. Losses at the gene ends were 3 bases for V and 5 bases for J; bases not matched to a gene: 2. In germline, CDR1 is WSHSY, CDR2 SAAADI. The CDR3 extends over 13 amino acids. The CDR3: CASSDVAGETQYF. The CDR3 DNA is TGCGCCAGCAGTGACGTAGCGGGGGAGACCCAGTACTTC.

This clonotype has ten or more counts. This chain connects TRBV19 to TRBJ1-3, with D uncertain. The CDR3 totals 13 residues. Germline V gene lookup returns CDR1 LNHDA and CDR2 SQIVND (reference sequence). With 3 bases removed from V and 5 bases from J, the gap between germline ends came to 8 bases. The DNA for the CDR3 is TGTGCCAGTAGTATCCCCGAAAGAAACACCATATATTTT. Translation gives CASSIPERNTIYF.

At least ten counts were recorded for this clonotype. The rearrangement uses TRBV5-1 and TRBJ1-4; D ambiguous. The germline CDR1 and CDR2 sequences are SGHRS and YFSETQ. The V gene lost 0 bases and the J gene lost 7 bases, with 4 bases spanning the gap. The CDR3 covers 12 residues. This CDR3 reads CASSLVGEKLFF. DNA for the CDR3: TGCGCCAGCAGCTTGGTCGGTGAAAAACTGTTTTTT.

This clonotype came up many times. This chain joins TRBV9 and TRBJ1-5; TRBD1 matches at 8 bases. V shed 4 bases, J shed 3 bases, and the junction held 6 bases outside the gene matches. This CDR3 region has 15 residues. Germline V lookup: CDR1 SGDLS, CDR2 YYNGEE. CDR3 nucleotides: TGTGCCAGCAGCACCGGGACAGGCTTCAATCAGCCCCAGCATTTT. As protein: CASSTGTGFNQPQHF.

This clonotype was counted only a few times. The rearrangement links TRBV6-2 or TRBV6-3 to TRBJ1-5, with 9 nucleotides matching TRBD1. Trimming cost V 7 bases and J 3 bases; bases outside gene matches: 4. Per the germline V gene, CDR1 is MNHEY and CDR2 is SVGEGT. CDR3 length: 14 residues. The CDR3 nucleotides read TGTGCCAGCAAGGGACAGGGAATCAATCAGCCCCAGCATTTT. It is translated as CASKGQGINQPQHF.

CDR3 region: CSASVGILTGELFF. CDR3 DNA sequence: TGCAGTGCTTCGGTTGGGATCTTGACCGGGGAGCTGTTTTTT. The chain couples TRBV20-1 to TRBJ2-2; D remains ambiguous. Germline loops: CDR1 DFQATT, CDR2 SNEGSKA (reference sequence). Trimming removed 5 bases at V and 5 bases at J, with 15 bases between. CDR3 length: 14 amino acids.

This clonotype turned up a few times. Given a much more abundant clone one base away, this may be a read error. V usage is TRBV29-1 and J usage is TRBJ1-2, with TRBD1 matching over 8 bases. CDR1 is SQVTM, CDR2 ANQGSEA, per germline. The CDR3 is 12 amino acids. This chain's CDR3 is CSVADRAGGCTF. The CDR3 DNA sequence: TGCAGCGTTGCCGACAGGGCAGGGGGCTGCACCTTC.

This clonotype showed up just a few times. This chain connects TRBV19 to TRBJ1-6; D is ambiguous. V was trimmed by 10 bases and J by 5 bases, leaving 6 bases between them. The germline CDR1 and CDR2 sequences are LNHDA and SQIVND (reference sequence). The CDR3 loop spans 11 amino acids. The CDR3, as DNA: TGTGCCACAGAGAATAATTCACCCCTCCACTTT. It specifies CATENNSPLHF.

This clonotype was seen repeatedly, ten times or more. The chain has TRBV20-1 and TRBJ1-1, with D possibly TRBD1 on 5 matching bases. V was pared by 4 bases and J by 3 bases, with 12 bases between. The germline V gene has CDR1 DFQATT and CDR2 SNEGSKA (reference sequence). This CDR3 region has 13 residues. The CDR3 nucleotides read TGCAGTGCTACAGGGCAGAGGGACACTGAAGCTTTCTTT. It is translated as CSATGQRDTEAFF.